The 25 T cell receptor beta chains presented below share a single source sample, sequenced in a study of blood T cell repertoires in COVID-19. Data came from immunoSEQ multiplex PCR; TCRdb stores just in-frame clones and leaves some out. The sample has 79,000 or so clones; around 87% are singletons. Material: peripheral blood. These receptors all come from a human donor in a cohort sampled during active COVID-19.

This chain joins TRBV30 and TRBJ2-3, with 10 bases matching TRBD2. CDR3 length: 16 residues. CDR1 is GTSNPN and CDR2 is SVGIG in the germline V gene (reference sequence). J was trimmed by 1 base and V by 3 bases; bases with no gene match: 7. In DNA form, the CDR3 reads TGTGCCTGGAGGTCAGGGACTAGCGCACGCACAGATACGCAGTATTTT. Amino acids: CAWRSGTSARTDTQYF.

The V and J genes are TRBV3-1 (or the pseudogene TRBV3-2) and TRBJ2-1; D possibly corresponds to TRBD2 (5 bases). CDR1 and CDR2 (germline): LGHDT, YNNKEL (reference sequence). The CDR3 is 15 amino acids. V lost 4 bases, J lost 2 bases, and 12 bases lay in between. CDR3 protein: CASSPLGSAYNEQFF. The CDR3 DNA is TGTGCCAGCAGCCCTTTGGGTAGCGCCTACAATGAGCAGTTCTTC.

The rearrangement uses TRBV27 and TRBJ2-7; D ambiguous. V was trimmed by 1 base and J by 0 bases, leaving 16 bases between them. The CDR3 has 17 amino acids. Germline V lookup: CDR1 MNHEY, CDR2 SMNVEV (reference sequence). CDR3 DNA: TGTGCCAGCAGTTTATATGCCGACTTACCAGACTCCTACGAGCAGTACTTC. It yields the protein CASSLYADLPDSYEQYF.

This chain uses TRBV6-5 with TRBJ2-7; 7 positions agree with TRBD1. The CDR3 runs to 13 residues. The germline CDR1 and CDR2 sequences are MNHEY and SVGAGI. V was clipped by 6 bases and J by 3 bases; unmatched bases: 5. DNA for the CDR3: TGTGCCAGCAGGGCACAGGGGCTCTACGAGCAGTACTTC. Its protein is CASRAQGLYEQYF.

This clone was found once. CDR3 coding DNA: TGTGCCAGCAGAAGGGGGCATGGCTACACCTTC. Translating gives CASRRGHGYTF. This chain connects TRBV28 to TRBJ1-2; 7 nucleotides agree with TRBD1. CDR3 length: 11 residues. Trimming at V came to 6 bases and at J to 6 bases, leaving 1 base not matched to a gene. CDR1 and CDR2 from the germline V gene are MDHEN and SYDVKM.

The chain joins TRBV12-3 or TRBV12-4 to TRBJ2-7, with D possibly being TRBD1 (5 bases). Trimming took 5 bases from V and 4 from J, leaving 12 bases between them. The CDR3 sequence is 13 residues long. CDR3 nucleotide sequence: TGTGCCAGCAGTATACCGACAGAGTACGAGCAGTACTTC. Protein sequence: CASSIPTEYEQYF.

The chain uses TRBV6-5 and TRBJ2-7; 9 bases fit TRBD1. The junction had 12 bases not matched to a gene; V was cut back by 7 bases and J by 5 bases. CDR3 length: 15 amino acids. The germline gives CDR1 MNHEY, CDR2 SVGAGI. CDR3 coding DNA: TGTGCCAGCACCAGGGGGGGGACAGGGATCCACGAGCAGTACTTC. Translated: CASTRGGTGIHEQYF.

This chain connects TRBV5-6 to TRBJ2-1; D perhaps matches TRBD2 (6 bases). The V end was cut by 4 bases, the J end by 8 bases, with 16 bases between. Germline values: CDR1 SGHDT, CDR2 YYEEEE. There are 14 residues in the CDR3. This chain's CDR3 is CASSLAGRRHEQFF. The CDR3 coding sequence is TGTGCCAGCAGCCTCGCGGGGAGGAGGCATGAGCAGTTCTTC. The full variable domain, its missing parts supplied by reference TRBV5-6 and TRBJ2-1, is DAGVTQSPTHLIKTRGQQVTLRCSPKSGHDTVSWYQQALGQGPQFIFQYYEEEERQRGNFPDRFSGHQFPNYSSELNVNALLLGDSALYLCASSLAGRRHEQFFGPGTRLTVL.

The V and J genes are TRBV11-3 and TRBJ2-1; D is unresolved. Trimming left V 1 base short and J 8 bases short, with 15 bases between. This CDR3 has 15 amino acids. CDR1 is SGHNT, CDR2 YENEEA, per germline. CDR3 in DNA: TGTGCCAGCAGCTTAGGAAAGAATAGCAACGATGAGCAGTTCTTC. This codes for CASSLGKNSNDEQFF.

The J gene is TRBJ1-6, the V gene TRBV11-2; weak D call: TRBD1 (5 bases). The CDR3 is 14 residues long. Germline V lookup: CDR1 SGHAT, CDR2 FQNNGV. The germline V and J ends were trimmed by 1 base and 11 bases, with 12 bases remaining between them. CDR3 nucleotide sequence: TGTGCCAGCAGCTTAGGACAGTCAGCGACACCCCTCCACTTT. As protein: CASSLGQSATPLHF.

V usage is TRBV19 and J usage is TRBJ2-2; TRBD2 aligns across 7 bases. The CDR3 covers 16 residues. Per the germline V gene, CDR1 is LNHDA and CDR2 is SQIVND (reference sequence). V dropped 8 bases and J dropped 2; count of bases not matched to a gene: 11. The CDR3 nucleotides are TGTGCCAGTGCGGGACCGCGGGGGAGAAACACCGGGGAGCTGTTTTTT. Amino acids: CASAGPRGRNTGELFF. The full variable domain, with the rest looked up from reference TRBV19 and TRBJ2-2, is DGGITQSPKYLFRKEGQNVTLSCEQNLNHDAMYWYRQDPGQGLRLIYYSQIVNDFQKGDIAEGYSVSREKKESFPLTVTSAQKNPTAFYLCASAGPRGRNTGELFFGEGSRLTVL.

This rearrangement joins TRBV7-2 to TRBJ1-5; no reliable D call. In germline, CDR1 is SGHTA, CDR2 FQGNSA. V gave up 2 bases and J gave up 4 bases, with 12 bases separating them. This CDR3 has 15 residues. The CDR3 bases are TGTGCCAGCAGCTTATTTAGAGGGAGGAATCAGCCCCAGCATTTT. The encoded protein is CASSLFRGRNQPQHF.

This sequence joins TRBV28 and TRBJ1-2; 11 nucleotides align to TRBD1. The CDR3 is 23 amino acids. Losses at the gene ends were 8 bases for V and 0 bases for J; bases not matched to a gene: 29. Germline V gives CDR1 MDHEN, CDR2 SYDVKM. Written as DNA, the CDR3 is TGTGCCAGCTACCCAGCCGATATCTCTTTTCCTTCGGGACAGGGGGGCTCTAACTATGGCTACACCTTC. It is translated as CASYPADISFPSGQGGSNYGYTF.

The chain carries TRBV28 and TRBJ2-3, with a possible D match to TRBD2 (5 bases). The ends were cut back, 3 bases at V and 2 bases at J, with 18 bases in the middle. CDR1 MDHEN and CDR2 SYDVKM come from the germline V gene. This CDR3 region has 17 residues. The CDR3 spells CASSLNEGYQTTDTQYF. CDR3 DNA sequence: TGTGCCAGCAGTTTGAATGAGGGCTACCAAACCACAGATACGCAGTATTTT.

The chain recombines TRBV28 with TRBJ2-7, with D possibly being TRBD1 (5 bases). Between the trimmed V and J ends, which lost 4 bases and 3 bases, there was a span of 7 bases. Germline loops: CDR1 MDHEN, CDR2 SYDVKM. The CDR3 extends over 12 amino acids. Written as DNA, the CDR3 is TGTGCCAGCAGTTATACAGGCTACGAGCAGTACTTC. Encoded protein: CASSYTGYEQYF.

The sample holds one count of this clone. At one end, the junction sequence differs from germline, possibly due to a read error. The chain is built from TRBV28 and TRBJ2-7; D unclear. Germline-derived CDR1 and CDR2 are MDHEN and SYDVKM. This CDR3 has 14 residues. CDR3: CASRYTVFEYAQYF. Here the CDR3 DNA reads TGTGCCAGCAGATACACCGTTTTTGAATACGCGCAGTACTTC.

The rearrangement uses TRBV3-1 (or the pseudogene TRBV3-2) and TRBJ1-4; tentatively, D is TRBD1 (6 bases). V shed 1 base and J shed 6 bases, with 15 bases lying between them. Germline assignment: CDR1 LGHDT and CDR2 YNNKEL (reference sequence). CDR3 length: 16 amino acids. DNA of the CDR3: TGTGCCAGCAGCCAAGTTACCCTTGAGGGGGATGAAAAACTGTTTTTT. It yields the protein CASSQVTLEGDEKLFF.

The gene calls are TRBV5-1 and TRBJ1-4, with TRBD1 identical over 7 bases. Germline trimming cut 4 bases from V and 8 bases from J; bases unmatched to any gene: 8. Germline V lookup: CDR1 SGHRS, CDR2 YFSETQ. CDR3 length: 14 residues. The CDR3 DNA is TGCGCCAGCAGCCCCACACAGGGGATAGAAAAACTGTTTTTT. It specifies CASSPTQGIEKLFF.

The count of this clone is one. The chain joins TRBV23-1 to TRBJ2-1; 7 positions match TRBD2. Being an ORF, TRBV23-1 has a function that is uncertain. CDR3 length: 14 residues. The junction had 5 bases not matched to a gene; V was cut back by 1 base and J by 8 bases. The CDR3 region is CASSQFRLADEQFF. CDR3 nucleotides: TGCGCCAGCAGTCAATTCCGACTAGCCGATGAGCAGTTCTTC.

This chain joins TRBV5-5 and TRBJ2-5, with TRBD2 identical over 13 bases. The CDR3 loop spans 16 amino acids. V lost 4 bases, J lost 1 base, and 4 bases stayed unmatched. Germline V CDR1 and CDR2: SGHKS, YYEKEE (reference sequence). CDR3 sequence: CASSGTSGRAQETQYF. In nucleotides, the CDR3 is TGTGCCAGCAGCGGCACTAGCGGGAGGGCCCAAGAGACCCAGTACTTC.

J is TRBJ2-5 and V is TRBV6-5; weak D call: TRBD1 (6 bases). The CDR3 sequence is 12 residues long. Trimming left V 11 bases short and J 2 bases short, with 12 bases between. CDR1 MNHEY and CDR2 SVGAGI come from the germline V gene. The CDR3 region has the DNA TGTGCCGGGATGACAGGACAAGAGACCCAGTACTTC. It yields the protein CAGMTGQETQYF.

With respect to this clone: One end of the junction does not line up with germline, which may come from a read error. This chain connects TRBV19 to TRBJ1-3; 9 bases are shared with TRBD1. CDR3 length: 17 amino acids. Germline values: CDR1 LNHDA, CDR2 SQIVND (reference sequence). In nucleotides, the CDR3 is TGTGCCAGTAGTCCTAGGACAGGGGTCAGCTCTGGAAGCACCATATATTTT. Residues: CASSPRTGVSSGSTIYF.

The J gene is TRBJ2-1, the V gene TRBV6-5; 7 nucleotides align to TRBD1. This CDR3 region has 14 residues. Germline V gene lookup returns CDR1 MNHEY and CDR2 SVGAGI. Unmatched junction bases numbered 10, after V lost 7 bases and J lost 7 bases. In DNA form, the CDR3 reads TGTGCCAGCATCACCCCCGGGACAGTTAATGAGCAGTTCTTC. Amino acid sequence: CASITPGTVNEQFF.

The chain is built from TRBV28 and TRBJ2-1; a weak D match, TRBD2 (6 bases). Germline V lookup: CDR1 MDHEN, CDR2 SYDVKM. The CDR3 extends over 16 amino acids. V dropped 2 bases and J dropped 0 bases, with 11 bases sitting between them. The CDR3 sequence is CASSLSSGFSYNEQFF. For the CDR3, the DNA is TGTGCCAGCAGTTTAAGTAGCGGATTCTCCTACAATGAGCAGTTCTTC.

This chain uses TRBV5-4 with TRBJ2-5; D remains unclear. The germline CDR1 and CDR2 sequences are SGHNT and YYREEE (reference sequence). The V gene lost 3 bases and the J gene lost 5 bases, with 11 bases spanning the gap. The CDR3 extends over 13 amino acids. The CDR3: CASSSSVEETQYF. CDR3 nucleotides: TGTGCCAGCAGCTCGTCGGTTGAGGAGACCCAGTACTTC.